The next 32 T cell receptor beta chains were all read from a single sample in a study of T cells in Graves' hyperthyroidism and ophthalmopathy (dated by TCRdb to between 2018 and 2021). The library was prepared using multiplex PCR. Sequencing was performed on an Illumina HiSeq 2000. Amplification of TCR beta CDR3 regions was carried out from RNA transcripts. A first-round RT-PCR of the TCR CDR3 used the HTBI primer set with the Qiagen OneStep RT-PCR kit. TCRdb itself trimmed the public reads at Q25 with fastp, ran MiXCR and retained productive beta chains. For every CDR3 protein sequence, its rows merge into one entry that carries the most common genes and DNA. Present in this sample are some 350,000 distinct CDR3 sequences, 15% to 19% of which were seen just once. In total, the top ten clones hold approximately 30% of the sample. Specimen: blood. All receptors come from a woman under 30 with Graves' hyperthyroidism that later progressed to Graves' ophthalmopathy.

This rearrangement joins TRBV5-1 to TRBJ2-2; 9 bases agree with TRBD2. In germline, CDR1 is SGHRS, CDR2 YFSETQ. V gave up 4 bases and J gave up 6 bases; unmatched junction bases: 4. The length of the CDR3 is 14 residues. CDR3 loop: CASSGGTSPGELFF. The DNA for the CDR3 is TGCGCCAGCAGCGGCGGGACTAGCCCCGGGGAGCTGTTTTTT. Full variable domain (missing parts from reference TRBV5-1 and TRBJ2-2): KAGVTQTPRYLIKTRGQQVTLSCSPISGHRSVSWYQQTPGQGLQFLFEYFSETQRNKGNFPGRFSGRQFSNSRSEMNVSTLELGDSALYLCASSGGTSPGELFFGEGSRLTVL.

This clonotype showed up many times. This chain connects TRBV20-1 to TRBJ2-1; D possibly uses TRBD1 or TRBD2 (5 bases each). Germline V gene sequence: CDR1 DFQATT, CDR2 SNEGSKA (reference sequence). The CDR3 covers 14 residues. Trimming removed 5 bases at V and 10 bases at J, with 21 bases between. In nucleotides, the CDR3 is TGCAGTGCTCAACCGGGACCCTCCTTTGGGGAGCAGTTCTTC. It yields the protein CSAQPGPSFGEQFF.

This clonotype showed up many times. The V and J genes are TRBV2 and TRBJ2-3, with D possibly matching TRBD1 (6 bases). V dropped 6 bases and J dropped 4 bases, with 11 bases sitting between them. The CDR3 extends over 13 amino acids. The germline V gene has CDR1 SNHLY and CDR2 FYNNEI. The CDR3 protein is CASRQGIADTQYF. As DNA, the CDR3 is TGTGCCAGCAGACAGGGTATCGCAGATACGCAGTATTTT.

This chain links TRBV11-2 with TRBJ1-2, with D possibly being TRBD1 (6 bases). Trimming took off 4 bases at V and 3 bases at J, with 9 bases between the two ends. Germline CDR1 and CDR2: SGHAT and FQNNGV. The CDR3 runs to 13 residues. The CDR3 spells CASSYNRDYGYTF. CDR3 DNA sequence: TGTGCCAGCAGCTATAACAGGGACTATGGCTACACCTTC.

This clonotype was counted once. The chain is built from TRBV5-4 and TRBJ1-6, with a possible D match to TRBD1 (5 bases). This CDR3 has 16 amino acids. V dropped 4 bases and J dropped 7 bases, with 18 bases sitting between them. Germline V lookup: CDR1 SGHNT, CDR2 YYREEE (reference sequence). The CDR3: CASSADSRPGNSPLHF. In nucleotides, the CDR3 is TGTGCCAGCAGCGCCGACAGTCGCCCCGGAAATTCACCCCTCCACTTT.

This clonotype was observed at least ten times. The chain recombines TRBV11-2 with TRBJ2-1; tentative D call: TRBD1 (5 bases). V was cut by 3 bases and J by 6 bases, with 21 bases left in between. The germline gives CDR1 SGHAT, CDR2 FQNNGV. The CDR3 sequence is 17 residues long. The CDR3 region has the DNA TGTGCCAGCAGCTTTGGATACGATTGGGAAACAGGCAATGAGCAGTTCTTC. Translation gives CASSFGYDWETGNEQFF.

The J gene is TRBJ2-2, the V gene TRBV7-9; 11 nucleotides match TRBD2. J was trimmed by 2 bases and V by 5 bases; bases with no gene match: 19. The CDR3 has 21 residues. Germline values: CDR1 SEHNR, CDR2 FQNEAQ (reference sequence). The CDR3, as DNA: TGTGCCAGCAGCCCCCCGAGGGGGGGGGCTAGCGGGAGGCGAAACACCGGGGAGCTGTTTTTT. This codes for CASSPPRGGASGRRNTGELFF. Full variable domain (missing parts from reference TRBV7-9 and TRBJ2-2): DTGVSQNPRHKITKRGQNVTFRCDPISEHNRLYWYRQTLGQGPEFLTYFQNEAQLEKSRLLSDRFSAERPKGSFSTLEIQRTEQGDSAMYLCASSPPRGGASGRRNTGELFFGEGSRLTVL.

Concerning this clonotype: Since a much larger clone is just one base distant, this may be a read error. This chain joins TRBV5-1 and TRBJ2-1; D possibly uses TRBD1 or TRBD2 (5 bases each). Trimming took 4 bases from V and 2 from J, leaving 13 bases between them. Germline V lookup: CDR1 SGHRS, CDR2 YFSETQ. The CDR3 is 15 amino acids. The CDR3, as DNA: TGCGCCAGCAGCAACCGGGGCAACCCCTACAATGAGCAGTTCTTC. Protein product: CASSNRGNPYNEQFF.

A word on this clonotype: A much larger clone sits a single nucleotide away, making a read error possible. The chain employs TRBV29-1 and TRBJ2-5, with TRBD1 as a possible D gene (5 bases). CDR1 and CDR2 from the germline V gene are SQVTM and ANQGSEA. CDR3 length equals 13 residues. The ends were cut back, 5 bases at V and 3 bases at J, with 13 bases in the middle. The CDR3 loop reads CSVTQGMEETQYF. In nucleotides, the CDR3 is TGCAGCGTTACCCAGGGCATGGAAGAGACCCAGTACTTC.

With regard to this clonotype: A much bigger clone sits one base away, suggesting this may be a read error. The chain carries TRBV6-5 and TRBJ1-6, with D possibly being TRBD1 (6 bases). V gave up 0 bases and J gave up 1 base, with 13 bases separating them. The germline V gene has CDR1 MNHEY and CDR2 SVGAGI. This CDR3 spans 18 amino acids. DNA of the CDR3: TGTGCCAGCAGTTACTCAGCAGGGGCTGGGTCCTATAATTCACCCCTCCACTTT. Its translation is CASSYSAGAGSYNSPLHF.

In the case of this clonotype: This could be a read error, since a much larger clone is one nucleotide away. This rearrangement joins TRBV4-1 to TRBJ1-1; 8 bases are shared with TRBD1. The CDR3 is 14 residues long. CDR1 is MGHRA and CDR2 is YSYEKL in the germline V gene. The chain's CDR3 is CASSGGLRNTEPFF. As DNA, the CDR3 is TGCGCCAGCTCAGGGGGCTTAAGGAACACTGAACCTTTCTTT.

This clonotype was counted many times. The rearrangement joins TRBV2 to TRBJ1-4, with unresolved D. The CDR3 has 16 residues. Germline CDR1 is SNHLY and CDR2 is FYNNEI. Trimming took 6 bases from V and 0 from J, leaving 14 bases between them. The CDR3, as DNA: TGTGCCAGCAGAAAAACGGGGTTTGCAACTAATGAAAAACTGTTTTTT. Translation gives CASRKTGFATNEKLFF.

The genes are TRBV28 and TRBJ2-7, with TRBD2 matching over 9 bases. CDR3 size: 16 residues. Germline V CDR1 and CDR2: MDHEN, SYDVKM. J was trimmed by 5 bases and V by 3 bases; bases with no gene match: 11. The CDR3 here is CASSFWSSGALDEQYF. CDR3 coding DNA: TGTGCCAGCAGTTTTTGGTCTAGCGGGGCACTAGACGAGCAGTACTTC.

This clonotype was counted a few times. The chain joins TRBV7-8 to TRBJ2-5; TRBD2 matches 7 bases. From germline, CDR1 is SGHVS and CDR2 FQNEAQ. The length of the CDR3 is 15 residues. V lost 3 bases, J lost 0 bases, and 4 bases stayed unmatched. Here the CDR3 reads CASSLYSGNQETQYF. The CDR3 nucleotides are TGTGCCAGCAGCTTGTACAGCGGGAACCAAGAGACCCAGTACTTC.

This clonotype was recorded a few times. V usage is TRBV29-1 and J usage is TRBJ2-6; maybe TRBD1 (6 bases). The V end was cut by 3 bases, the J end by 0 bases, with 6 bases between. Per the germline V gene, CDR1 is SQVTM and CDR2 is ANQGSEA. The CDR3 is 14 amino acids. CDR3 bases: TGCAGCGTTGAGACAGGCTCTGGGGCCAACGTCCTGACTTTC. Translated, it gives CSVETGSGANVLTF.

As for this clonotype: Just one base apart from a much larger clone, this may be a read error. This chain joins TRBV5-6 and TRBJ2-7; unclear D gene. This CDR3 is 13 amino acids long. Germline V gene lookup returns CDR1 SGHDT and CDR2 YYEEEE. This CDR3 reads CASSLPDSYERYF. DNA for the CDR3: TGTGCCAGCAGCTTGCCTGACTCCTACGAGCGGTACTTC.

This clonotype was seen repeatedly, ten times or more. This chain links TRBV14 with TRBJ1-2, with D unresolved. CDR3 length equals 14 residues. CDR1 is SGHDN and CDR2 is FVKESK in the germline V gene. V was clipped by 4 bases and J by 8 bases, with 17 bases between them. CDR3 loop: CASSRVGHFDGYTF. In DNA form, the CDR3 reads TGTGCCAGCAGCCGGGTCGGGCACTTTGACGGCTACACCTTC.

This chain links TRBV24-1 with TRBJ2-7; possibly TRBD2 for D (6 bases). Trimming pared 4 bases from V and 4 bases from J, leaving 7 bases between. The CDR3 totals 12 residues. Germline-derived CDR1 and CDR2 are KGHDR and SFDVKD. The CDR3 DNA follows: TGTGCCACCAGTGAGGGGGGATACGAGCAGTACTTC. As protein: CATSEGGYEQYF.

This clonotype was seen repeatedly, ten times or more. The chain is built from TRBV5-5 and TRBJ2-5; unclear D gene. There are 14 residues in the CDR3. Per germline, CDR1 SGHKS and CDR2 YYEKEE (reference sequence). Trimming cost V 0 bases and J 3 bases, with 9 bases left between them. The CDR3: CASSLGPPKETQYF. The CDR3 DNA sequence: TGTGCCAGCAGCTTGGGGCCACCCAAAGAGACCCAGTACTTC.

This clonotype was seen at least ten times. This chain joins TRBV5-5 and TRBJ2-1; D is ambiguous. Per the germline V gene, CDR1 is SGHKS and CDR2 is YYEKEE (reference sequence). Trimming pared 1 base from V and 9 bases from J, leaving 20 bases between. This CDR3 spans 16 amino acids. The CDR3 sequence is CASSLRAHGDNGEQFF. In DNA, the CDR3 is TGTGCCAGCAGCTTGCGAGCCCATGGTGACAACGGTGAGCAGTTCTTC.

This clonotype was seen many times. The V gene is TRBV12-3 or TRBV12-4, the J gene TRBJ2-3; 11 bases map to TRBD2. Germline trimming cut 6 bases from V and 2 bases from J; bases unmatched to any gene: 7. The CDR3 spans 16 residues. The CDR3, as DNA: TGTGCCAGCAGCCCCCGGACTAGCGGGCACACAGATACGCAGTATTTT. Encoded protein: CASSPRTSGHTDTQYF.

The chain recombines TRBV6-1 with TRBJ1-5; the D is unclear. The CDR3 runs to 12 residues. Germline V gives CDR1 MNHNS, CDR2 SASEGT. The V and J ends lost 10 bases and 2 bases respectively, with 9 bases between them. CDR3 in amino acids: CATRRGNQPQHF. CDR3 nucleotides: TGTGCCACCAGACGAGGCAATCAGCCCCAGCATTTT.

The rearrangement links TRBV20-1 to TRBJ1-1; 9 bases line up with TRBD1. The germline V gene has CDR1 DFQATT and CDR2 SNEGSKA (reference sequence). This CDR3 contains 15 residues. Trimming at V came to 3 bases and at J to 5 bases, leaving 10 bases not matched to a gene. In nucleotides, the CDR3 is TGCAGTGCTAGGGTTCGGGGACAGGGCCTGACTGAAGCTTTCTTT. Protein sequence: CSARVRGQGLTEAFF.

This clonotype was recorded a few times. The chain has TRBV9 and TRBJ2-1; TRBD2 matches 13 bases. The V gene's germline CDR1 is SGDLS and CDR2 YYNGEE. This CDR3 spans 15 amino acids. V lost 3 bases to trimming and J lost 8 bases; unmatched junction nucleotides: 5. The CDR3 coding sequence is TGTGCCAGCAGCGCTTGGACTAGCGGGGGCGATGAGCAGTTCTTC. Protein sequence: CASSAWTSGGDEQFF.

This clonotype was observed many times. CDR3 in DNA: TGTGCCAGCAGTTTAGCTGAGGCCCGCTCCTACGAGCAGTACTTC. Translation gives CASSLAEARSYEQYF. The gene calls are TRBV28 and TRBJ2-7; D gene ambiguous. Germline V CDR1 and CDR2: MDHEN, SYDVKM. The V gene lost 2 bases and the J gene lost 0 bases, with 11 bases spanning the gap. This CDR3 has 15 amino acids.

This clonotype came up many times. J is TRBJ2-1 and V is TRBV20-1, with 11 bases fitting TRBD2. The CDR3 contains 19 residues. Germline V CDR1 and CDR2: DFQATT, SNEGSKA (reference sequence). Trimming took 0 bases from V and 4 from J; bases not matched to a gene: 14. CDR3: CSARDRLAGTFGIYNEQFF. CDR3 DNA: TGCAGTGCTAGAGATCGACTAGCGGGAACTTTTGGGATTTACAATGAGCAGTTCTTC.

This clonotype was detected many times. J is TRBJ2-7 and V is TRBV11-2; 11 nucleotides align to TRBD1. Germline V gene sequence: CDR1 SGHAT, CDR2 FQNNGV. The CDR3 spans 16 residues. Trimming cost V 6 bases and J 6 bases; bases outside gene matches: 13. Here the CDR3 reads CASRLPFRDRGSEQYF. CDR3 in DNA: TGTGCCAGCAGACTACCCTTCCGGGACAGGGGGAGCGAGCAGTACTTC.

This clonotype came up many times. This chain connects TRBV2 to TRBJ2-5; 8 bases line up with TRBD1. Germline CDR1 SNHLY, CDR2 FYNNEI. The CDR3 spans 14 residues. Trimming took 8 bases from V and 0 from J; bases not matched to a gene: 5. The CDR3 here is CASSRDRYQETQYF. The CDR3 DNA reads TGTGCCAGCTCCCGGGACAGGTACCAAGAGACCCAGTACTTC.

This clonotype was recorded at least ten times. The chain joins TRBV7-2 to TRBJ2-3, with 10 positions matching TRBD2. This CDR3 has 15 amino acids. J lost 4 bases, V lost 3 bases, and 4 bases had no gene match. From germline, CDR1 is SGHTA and CDR2 FQGNSA. CDR3 nucleotides: TGTGCCAGCAGCTTGACTAGCGGGTCCTCAGATACGCAGTATTTT. Its translation is CASSLTSGSSDTQYF.

The sample holds many counts of this clonotype. This chain uses TRBV27 with TRBJ2-7, with 8 nucleotides matching TRBD2. Germline V CDR1 and CDR2: MNHEY, SMNVEV (reference sequence). The CDR3 contains 14 residues. The V segment lost 6 bases and the J segment 0 bases; nucleotides outside the gene matches: 4. CDR3 in DNA: TGTGCCAGCAGGACGACTAGCGACTCCTACGAGCAGTACTTC. Its protein is CASRTTSDSYEQYF.

The chain carries TRBV20-1 and TRBJ2-6; the D gene is possibly TRBD2 (5 bases). V lost 3 bases and J lost 0, with 12 bases in between. Germline V lookup: CDR1 DFQATT, CDR2 SNEGSKA (reference sequence). The CDR3 has 16 amino acids. CDR3 protein: CSASAPGSSGANVLTF. For the CDR3, the DNA is TGCAGTGCTAGCGCCCCGGGGTCCTCTGGGGCCAACGTCCTGACTTTC.

This clonotype was counted ten times or more. The chain recombines TRBV28 with TRBJ1-2, with 9 bases that match TRBD1. Trimming removed 2 bases from V and 7 bases from J; junction bases left unmatched: 5. The germline V gene has CDR1 MDHEN and CDR2 SYDVKM. The CDR3 is made up of 14 amino acids. CDR3 bases: TGTGCCAGCAGTTTAAGGGGACAGGGAAGTGGCTACACCTTC. This encodes CASSLRGQGSGYTF.